This paragraph covers one TCR beta chain sequence. As originally analysed: Cell counts per sample came from amplifying reference gene primers. Here immunoSEQ multiplex PCR was the method, and the copy in TCRdb shows in-frame clones only, minus some. V and J calls and clone size are those listed in that table; D and trimming were worked out from the DNA. This sample yields hundreds of thousands of clones, of which roughly 85% are seen a single time; less than 6.5% belongs to the top ten. The data were obtained in a study of blood T cell repertoires in COVID-19. As for the study in general: From the United States, Italy and Spain came samples of acute and convalescent COVID-19. The cDNA or gDNA used as material had been derived from T cells, B-cell-depleted T cells, or PBMCs.

Looked up from germline, CDR1 is SGHRS and CDR2 is YFSETQ. With V trimmed by 6 bases and J by 1 base, 9 bases remained unmatched. This CDR3 has 15 amino acids. The clonotype originates from a man aged 45-65 years with active or convalescent COVID-19. Specimen: peripheral blood. The genes are TRBV5-1 and TRBJ1-1; 7 positions match TRBD1. The CDR3 DNA reads TGCGCCAGCACGACAGGGTCGGCGAGGAACACTGAAGCTTTCTTT. It translates to CASTTGSARNTEAFF.